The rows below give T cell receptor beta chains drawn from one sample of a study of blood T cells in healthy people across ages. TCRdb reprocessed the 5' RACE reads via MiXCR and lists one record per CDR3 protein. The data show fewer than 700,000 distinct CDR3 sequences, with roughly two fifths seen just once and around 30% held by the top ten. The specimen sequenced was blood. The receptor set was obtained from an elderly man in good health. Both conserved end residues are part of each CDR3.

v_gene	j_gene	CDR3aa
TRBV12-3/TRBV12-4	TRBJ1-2	CASSYPGTGGVRAKGYTF
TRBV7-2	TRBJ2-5	CATSQNQGRRQETQYF
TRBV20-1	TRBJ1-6	CSARVEGARDSPLHF
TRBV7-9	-	CASRGSYNEQYF
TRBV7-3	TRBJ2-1	CASSPGTSGMSSYNEQFF
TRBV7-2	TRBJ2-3	CASSHYRTSGRKDTDTQYF
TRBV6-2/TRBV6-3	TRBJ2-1	CASTVSTYNEQFF
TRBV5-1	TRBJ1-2	CASSLELGLGYTF
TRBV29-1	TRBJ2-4	CSVEVVGIQYF
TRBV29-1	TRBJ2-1	CSAQTGDYYNEQFF
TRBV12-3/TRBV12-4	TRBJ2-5	CASRPPLATQETQYF
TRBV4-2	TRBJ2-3	CASSQSGGGRDTQYF
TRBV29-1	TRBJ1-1	CSADHRGQFTEAFF
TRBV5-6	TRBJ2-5	CASSLTTGTQYF
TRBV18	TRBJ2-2	CASSAEGRSTGELFF
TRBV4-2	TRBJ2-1	CASSQDLLAGGGRWNEQFF
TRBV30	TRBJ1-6	CAWGTDNSPLHF
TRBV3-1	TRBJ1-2	CASSLRQGEGGYTF
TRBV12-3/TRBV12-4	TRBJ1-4	CASTTGYRGEKLFF
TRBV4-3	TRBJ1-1	CASSQGTGAPGNTEAFF
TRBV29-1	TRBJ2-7	CSVGGERVGYEQYF
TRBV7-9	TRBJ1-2	CASSLARDLSYGYTF
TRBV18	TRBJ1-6	CASSPLEGVNSPLHF
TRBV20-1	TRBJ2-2	CSAMGQGGINTGELFF
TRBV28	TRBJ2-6	CASSLSGNGANVLTF
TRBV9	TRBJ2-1	CASSVGDRADYNEQFF
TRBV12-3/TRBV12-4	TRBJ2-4	CASGRELAKNIQYF
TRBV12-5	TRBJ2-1	CASGSDLFEQFF
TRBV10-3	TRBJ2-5	CAISESGGETQYF
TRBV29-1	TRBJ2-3	CSVEGDSQGDTQYF
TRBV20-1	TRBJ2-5	CSALQGRAQYF
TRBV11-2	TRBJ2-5	CASSSTLDRETFLVRQETQYF
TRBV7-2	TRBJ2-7	CASSLVGGGYEQYF
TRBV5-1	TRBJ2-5	CASSGGKSRGPQETQYF
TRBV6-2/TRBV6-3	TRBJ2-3	CASSSPKASGTDTQYF
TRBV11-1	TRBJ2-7	CASSFGQNYEQYF
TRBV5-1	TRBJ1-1	CASSWGETEAFF